This is a list of T cell receptor beta chains from one sample in a study of cytomegalovirus exposure and HLA in healthy donors. TCRdb keeps only in-frame clones here, not all; method: immunoSEQ multiplex PCR. This table holds 200,000 to 250,000 clones, 70% to 80% found once. The source material was PBMCs. The receptors here all came from a man aged 40-49 years in good health and CMV-seronegative. The CDR3 runs from the conserved cysteine through the conserved F or W. A D gene is named only where the DNA matches it firmly.

v_gene	j_gene	d_gene	CDR3aa
TRBV4-2	TRBJ1-4	NA	CASSQVNQGDNEKLFF
TRBV5-1	TRBJ2-5	NA	CASSLLSKKEETQYF
TRBV6-1	TRBJ1-4	NA	CASSESGHNEKLFF
TRBV25-1	TRBJ2-3	NA	CASSELGDFSTDTQYF
TRBV5-1	TRBJ1-2	NA	CASSLDRNYGYTF
TRBV7-2	TRBJ2-6	TRBD1	CASDRVSGANVLTF
TRBV11-2	TRBJ1-2	TRBD1	CASSRQGALSYGYTF
TRBV30	TRBJ2-1	NA	CAWSVGGSYNEQFF
TRBV5-6	TRBJ2-7	NA	CASSLGAYEQYF
TRBV5-1	TRBJ2-3	NA	CASRKGLRGNTDTQYF
TRBV25-1	TRBJ2-3	TRBD1	CASSEQGATGTQYF
TRBV5-8	TRBJ1-2	NA	CASSLAPWKNYGYTF
TRBV6-5	TRBJ1-6	NA	CASRLDSSYNSPLHF
TRBV27	TRBJ2-1	TRBD2	CASSSLAGTINEQFF
TRBV5-1	TRBJ2-1	NA	CASSLEYNEQFF
TRBV20-1	TRBJ2-5	NA	CSASGRGPPYF
TRBV11-2	TRBJ2-3	NA	CASSSNTQYF
TRBV7-8	TRBJ1-4	TRBD1	CASSSRGQVNEKLFF
TRBV7-8	TRBJ2-5	TRBD1	CASSPYVGQGRMGTQYF
TRBV6-1	TRBJ1-5	TRBD1	CASSRDRGLSQPQHF
TRBV6-4	TRBJ1-1	TRBD1	CASRTGGADTEAFF
TRBV4-1	TRBJ1-1	TRBD1	CASSHDTGAMNTEAFF
TRBV7-9	TRBJ2-5	TRBD2	CASSLLGLAGPAQETQYF
TRBV12-2	TRBJ1-5	NA	CASRLEWPLNQPQHF
TRBV6-5	TRBJ2-5	TRBD2	CASRPRTSVATQYF
TRBV29-1	TRBJ2-1	NA	CSVGGQRRNEQFF
TRBV7-3	TRBJ1-1	NA	CASSFGGLNTEAFF
TRBV6-6	TRBJ2-5	TRBD1	CASSYRGTGQETQYF
TRBV4-2	TRBJ2-3	TRBD1	CASSQKLPGQGTDTQYF
TRBV7-9	TRBJ2-7	TRBD2	CASSDGLAGATYEQYF
TRBV5-6	TRBJ2-1	NA	CASSSYYEQFF
TRBV2	TRBJ2-5	TRBD2	CASSPTSGSGKETQYF
TRBV29-1	TRBJ2-7	NA	CSVEAPGAYEQYF
TRBV29-1	TRBJ2-7	TRBD1	CSVETGVHYEQYF
TRBV5-4	TRBJ2-7	TRBD2	CASSSSGLAGRSSYEQYF
TRBV30	TRBJ2-5	NA	CAWSPDGVRETQYF
TRBV5-1	TRBJ2-7	NA	CASSLGQEYYEQYF
TRBV2	TRBJ2-5	TRBD2	CASRDYTSGEKTQYF
TRBV9	TRBJ2-3	NA	CASSAGVDTQYF
TRBV27	TRBJ2-2	TRBD2	CASRGAGATRTGELFF
TRBV27	TRBJ2-3	NA	CASSVLGTLLPDTQYF
TRBV15	TRBJ2-1	TRBD2	CATSRESTSGTYNEQFF
TRBV7-6	TRBJ2-1	NA	CASSLTRQREQFF
TRBV4-1	TRBJ1-1	TRBD1	CASSQRQGWDTEAFF
TRBV6-1	TRBJ2-1	TRBD2	CANAPRGDDEQFF
TRBV6-5	TRBJ2-7	TRBD1	CASRPKGQGGYEQYF
TRBV7-3	TRBJ2-7	NA	CASSHDGGYEQYF
TRBV27	TRBJ2-1	TRBD2	CASSSRLATSSYNEQFF
TRBV28	TRBJ1-4	TRBD1	CASSFFLQGKKLFF
TRBV21-1	TRBJ1-2	NA	CASSRAGTAQKGGYTF
TRBV27	TRBJ2-7	TRBD2	CASSLSGFLGGRQYF
TRBV2	TRBJ1-2	TRBD1	CASRQTGPGSYTF
TRBV28	TRBJ1-5	NA	CASSLSGQPQHF